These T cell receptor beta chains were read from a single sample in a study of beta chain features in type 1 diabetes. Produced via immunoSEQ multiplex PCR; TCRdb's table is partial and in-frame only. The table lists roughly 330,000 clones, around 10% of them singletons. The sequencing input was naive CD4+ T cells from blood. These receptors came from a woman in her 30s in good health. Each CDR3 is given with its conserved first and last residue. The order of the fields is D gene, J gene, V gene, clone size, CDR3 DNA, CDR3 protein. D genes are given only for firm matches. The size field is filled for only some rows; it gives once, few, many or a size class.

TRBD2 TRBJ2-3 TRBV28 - TGTGCCAGCATCCTAGCGGGAGGCACAGATACGCAGTATTTT CASILAGGTDTQYF
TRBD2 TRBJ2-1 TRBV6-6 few TGTGCCAGCAGTTACTCCCTAGCGGGCTCCTACAATGAGCAGTTCTTC CASSYSLAGSYNEQFF
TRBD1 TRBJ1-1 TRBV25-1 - TGTGCCAGCAGTGAAGGGGGGACAGGGGGAACTGAAGCTTTCTTT CASSEGGTGGTEAFF
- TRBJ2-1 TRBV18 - TGTGCCAGCTCACCATTGCGGAGCTCCTACAATGAGCAGTTCTTC CASSPLRSSYNEQFF
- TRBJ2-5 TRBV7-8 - TGTGCCAGCAGCTTAGGACTCTTCGGCCAAGAGACCCAGTACTTC CASSLGLFGQETQYF
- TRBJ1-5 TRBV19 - TGTGCCAGTAGTAACAGGGCCAATCAGCCCCAGCATTTT CASSNRANQPQHF
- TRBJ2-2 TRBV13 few TGTGCCAGCAGCTTAGGAGGCAGGGGCACCGGGGAGCTGTTTTTT CASSLGGRGTGELFF
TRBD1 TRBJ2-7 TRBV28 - TGTGCCAGCATCGTAGGAACAGGGGGCCCCTACGAGCAGTACTTC CASIVGTGGPYEQYF
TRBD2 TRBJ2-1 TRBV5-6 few TGTGCCAGCAGCCAACTAGCGGGGGGTTACAATGAGCAGTTCTTC CASSQLAGGYNEQFF
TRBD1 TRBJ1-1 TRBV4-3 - TGCGCCAGCAGCCACAATCCGCGGACAGGGGGCTATTCGAACACTGAAGCTTTCTTT CASSHNPRTGGYSNTEAFF
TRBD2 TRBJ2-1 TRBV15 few TGTGCCACCAGCAGAGATAGGGGACTAGCGGGAGAGAAGGTAAGTCTGTTCTTC CATSRDRGLAGEKVSLFF